The sequence of this T cell receptor beta chain was determined in a study of T cell changes during pregnancy in multiple sclerosis (dated by TCRdb to between 2019 and 2020). General notes on the study: Changes in the T cell repertoire over the course of pregnancy were examined in this study in women with multiple sclerosis.

In regard to this clone: The antigen this receptor binds is unknown. Base qualities are not recorded, but no much larger clone differs from it by a single base.

Between the V and J ends, shortened by 4 bases and 3 bases respectively, the junction contains 17 bases. The CDR3 spans 16 residues, from the cysteine through the phenylalanine. Only the CDR3 DNA stays, 48 bases, in frame from base 1. The germline V gene gives CDR1 as MGHRA and CDR2 as YSYEKL. Library preparation was by the immunoSEQ multiplex PCR assay. TCRdb retrieved this table from immuneACCESS and kept in-frame rearrangements only. Not all clones are present; in checked studies, unresolved V genes account for under half, and no reason is known for the remainder. Recorded for this sample are over 45,000 clones; approximately 91% of them occurred a single time. The ten largest account for under 9.5% of the sample.

The receptor was isolated from a female donor with multiple sclerosis, enrolled in a pregnancy study. This chain joins TRBV4-1 to TRBJ2-3, and TRBD2 may be the D gene, going by 7 matching bases. The sequencing used CD8+ T cells from peripheral blood mononuclear cells, collected after pregnancy. The DNA reads as follows: TGCGCCAGCAGCCCAGAGGGGGGGGGATGGACAGATACGCAGTATTTT. Protein translation: CASSPEGGGWTDTQYF.